This T cell receptor (beta chain) was documented in a study of T-cell reconstitution after alpha-beta-depleted transplantation in children. Researchers prepared the TCRbeta library using unique molecular identifiers, the study reports. Via MiXCR, TCRdb re-called the PCR reads, giving one row per CDR3 protein. The sample carries 600,000 to 700,000 distinct CDR3 sequences, 15% to 20% recorded once. CDR3 length: 14 residues. Germline-derived CDR1 and CDR2 are DFQATT and SNEGSKA (reference sequence). Trimming removed 3 bases from V and 3 bases from J, with 15 bases in between. In this sample, this clonotype turned up many times.

This TCR derives from a human donor who donated a stem cell graft to a child with acute myeloid leukemia. The genes are TRBV20-1 and TRBJ2-7; either TRBD1 or TRBD2 may supply D (7 bases each). The sample was PBMCs from the stem cell graft donor, taken from the stem cell graft. This CDR3 reads CSARVSGGDYEQYF. As DNA, the CDR3 is TGCAGTGCTAGGGTTTCAGGGGGGGACTACGAGCAGTACTTC.